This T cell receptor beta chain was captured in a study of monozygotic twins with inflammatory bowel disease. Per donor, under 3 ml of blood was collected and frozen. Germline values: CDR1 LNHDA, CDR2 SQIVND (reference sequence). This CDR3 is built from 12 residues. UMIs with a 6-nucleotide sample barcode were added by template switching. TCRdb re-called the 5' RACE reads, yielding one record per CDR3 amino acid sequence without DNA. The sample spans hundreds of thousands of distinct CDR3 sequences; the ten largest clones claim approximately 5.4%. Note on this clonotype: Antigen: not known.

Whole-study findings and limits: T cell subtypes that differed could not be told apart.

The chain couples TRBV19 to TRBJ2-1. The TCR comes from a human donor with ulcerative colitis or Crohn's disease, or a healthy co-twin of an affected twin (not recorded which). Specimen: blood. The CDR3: CASSIQNNEQFF.